The 30 T cell receptor beta chains in this list originate from one sample, sequenced in a study of control samples from healthy donors and cancer patients. Assay used: immunoSEQ multiplex PCR; TCRdb lists only in-frame clones, some missing. Among around 130,000 clones listed, 89% were seen once. Sequencing used blood. Every receptor here comes from a man aged 50-59 years in good health.

The chain uses TRBV5-1 and TRBJ1-1; D unclear. CDR3 size: 13 residues. Per germline, CDR1 SGHRS and CDR2 YFSETQ. Trimming stripped 0 bases from V and 6 bases from J, with 9 bases between. The CDR3 sequence is CASSLERSAEAFF. Here the CDR3 DNA reads TGCGCCAGCAGCTTGGAGAGGTCTGCTGAAGCTTTCTTT. The variable domain in full, completed from reference TRBV5-1 and TRBJ1-1, reads KAGVTQTPRYLIKTRGQQVTLSCSPISGHRSVSWYQQTPGQGLQFLFEYFSETQRNKGNFPGRFSGRQFSNSRSEMNVSTLELGDSALYLCASSLERSAEAFFGQGTRLTVV.

The rearrangement links TRBV7-9 to TRBJ1-4, with D maybe TRBD1 (5 bases). The germline V gene has CDR1 SEHNR and CDR2 FQNEAQ (reference sequence). Trimming pared 5 bases from V and 7 bases from J, leaving 14 bases between. This CDR3 has 14 amino acids. Here the CDR3 DNA reads TGTGCCAGCAGCCCACAAGGGGTCCGTGAAAAACTGTTTTTT. Translating gives CASSPQGVREKLFF. The entire variable domain, with the rest obtained from reference TRBV7-9 and TRBJ1-4, is as follows: DTGVSQNPRHKITKRGQNVTFRCDPISEHNRLYWYRQTLGQGPEFLTYFQNEAQLEKSRLLSDRFSAERPKGSFSTLEIQRTEQGDSAMYLCASSPQGVREKLFFGSGTQLSVL.

The rearrangement joins TRBV29-1 to TRBJ2-5; no reliable D call. The CDR3 runs 13 residues. Germline V gene sequence: CDR1 SQVTM, CDR2 ANQGSEA. V shed 1 base and J shed 3 bases, with 9 bases lying between them. Here the CDR3 reads CSVEGAWEETQYF. In DNA form, the CDR3 reads TGCAGCGTTGAAGGGGCTTGGGAAGAGACCCAGTACTTC. Looking up the rest from reference TRBV29-1 and TRBJ2-5 gives the full variable domain: SAVISQKPSRDICQRGTSLTIQCQVDSQVTMMFWYRQQPGQSLTLIATANQGSEATYESGFVIDKFPISRPNLTFSTLTVSNMSPEDSSIYLCSVEGAWEETQYFGPGTRLLVL.

V gene TRBV9 combines with J gene TRBJ1-6, with D possibly TRBD1 on 5 matching bases. Germline V gene data show CDR1 as SGDLS and CDR2 as YYNGEE. Trimming removed 7 bases from V and 8 bases from J, with 28 bases in between. The CDR3 has 18 residues. The CDR3 bases are TGTGCCAGCGGAGGTGCCCGGGGCGGGATGGTGATGGATTCACCCCTCCACTTT. This codes for CASGGARGGMVMDSPLHF.

The rearrangement joins TRBV4-3 to TRBJ2-7; TRBD1 matches at 8 bases. With V trimmed by 0 bases and J by 3 bases, 4 bases remained unmatched. The CDR3 has 15 residues. Germline assignment: CDR1 LGHNA and CDR2 YSLEER. The CDR3 is CASSQDIGTGYEQYF. The CDR3, as DNA: TGCGCCAGCAGCCAAGATATTGGGACAGGCTACGAGCAGTACTTC.

This chain joins TRBV24-1 and TRBJ2-1; D gene uncertain. The V end was cut by 2 bases, the J end by 2 bases, with 12 bases between. Germline assignment: CDR1 KGHDR and CDR2 SFDVKD. The CDR3 has 16 amino acids. CDR3 coding DNA: TGTGCCACCAGTGATTCTTCCCCGACTGCCTACAATGAGCAGTTCTTC. It codes for CATSDSSPTAYNEQFF.

CDR3 amino acids: CASSGAGTGSGGGRDTQYF. DNA of the CDR3: TGTGCCAGCAGCGGCGCCGGGACAGGCAGCGGGGGGGGTCGAGATACGCAGTATTTT. The chain recombines TRBV5-4 with TRBJ2-3; 10 bases fit TRBD2. Germline CDR1 and CDR2: SGHNT and YYREEE (reference sequence). J lost 5 bases, V lost 4 bases, and 19 bases had no gene match. The length of the CDR3 is 19 residues.

This clone showed up just once. V usage is TRBV2 and J usage is TRBJ1-1; 7 positions match TRBD1. Germline trimming cut 9 bases from V and 5 bases from J; bases unmatched to any gene: 9. The CDR3 is 13 amino acids. The V gene's germline CDR1 is SNHLY and CDR2 FYNNEI. This CDR3 is CARGHRGGTEAFF. CDR3 nucleotides: TGTGCCAGGGGCCACAGGGGAGGGACTGAAGCTTTCTTT.

The DNA for the CDR3 is TGTGCCAGCAGCGCAGGACAGGGGTTTACCTACGAGCAGTACTTC. It is translated as CASSAGQGFTYEQYF. The chain uses TRBV9 and TRBJ2-7; 9 bases line up with TRBD1. Germline CDR1 SGDLS, CDR2 YYNGEE. With 3 bases clipped from V and 2 bases from J, the junction kept 6 bases outside the gene matches. The CDR3 spans 15 residues.

The chain carries TRBV6-2 or TRBV6-3 and TRBJ2-1, with 10 positions matching TRBD2. This CDR3 region has 16 residues. Looked up from germline, CDR1 is MNHEY and CDR2 is SVGEGT. The ends lost 5 bases at V and 8 bases at J; junction bases unmatched: 12. CDR3 sequence reads: CASSPKRGGWLDEQFF. CDR3 sequence (DNA): TGTGCCAGCAGTCCCAAGCGGGGGGGTTGGCTCGATGAGCAGTTCTTC.

The chain joins TRBV30 to TRBJ1-1, with 7 bases identical to TRBD1. CDR3 length equals 13 residues. Trimming at V came to 0 bases and at J to 3 bases, leaving 1 base not matched to a gene. Germline V gene lookup returns CDR1 GTSNPN and CDR2 SVGIG (reference sequence). This CDR3 is CAWSVTGDTEAFF. In nucleotides, the CDR3 is TGTGCCTGGAGTGTCACAGGGGACACTGAAGCTTTCTTT.

The chain links TRBV6-5 to TRBJ1-1, with TRBD1 matching over 7 bases. This CDR3 has 15 amino acids. Germline V CDR1 and CDR2: MNHEY, SVGAGI. The V segment lost 2 bases and the J segment 0 bases; nucleotides outside the gene matches: 3. The CDR3 spells CASSYPGQLNTEAFF. The CDR3 nucleotides are TGTGCCAGCAGTTACCCGGGACAGTTGAACACTGAAGCTTTCTTT.

The chain is built from TRBV11-2 and TRBJ1-4; 7 bases map to TRBD1. Per germline, CDR1 SGHAT and CDR2 FQNNGV. Losses at the gene ends were 5 bases for V and 5 bases for J; bases not matched to a gene: 5. The length of the CDR3 is 14 residues. The chain's CDR3 is CASSRGGLNEKLFF. The DNA for the CDR3 is TGTGCCAGCAGCCGAGGGGGCCTGAATGAAAAACTGTTTTTT.

The chain uses TRBV5-1 and TRBJ2-7; tentatively, D is TRBD2 (5 bases). Trimming left V 7 bases short and J 3 bases short, with 20 bases between. The V gene's germline CDR1 is SGHRS and CDR2 YFSETQ. This CDR3 comprises 15 residues. Here the CDR3 reads CASRKSEGIGYEQYF. The CDR3 DNA follows: TGCGCCAGCCGGAAAAGCGAGGGAATAGGCTACGAGCAGTACTTC.

The gene calls are TRBV5-4 and TRBJ1-6; D not resolved. CDR1 is SGHNT, CDR2 YYREEE, per germline (reference sequence). This CDR3 contains 16 residues. V gave up 0 bases and J gave up 4 bases, with 11 bases separating them. The CDR3, as DNA: TGTGCCAGCAGCTTGGCTGGGCGGACTTATAATTCACCCCTCCACTTT. Protein sequence: CASSLAGRTYNSPLHF.

The rearrangement joins TRBV2 to TRBJ1-4; D is unclear. The V end lost 4 bases, the J end lost 3 bases, and 12 bases lay between the germline ends. This CDR3 is 15 amino acids long. Germline loops: CDR1 SNHLY, CDR2 FYNNEI. The CDR3 nucleotides are TGTGCCAGCAGTGTTGGCACCCTGGCTAATGAAAAACTGTTTTTT. It specifies CASSVGTLANEKLFF.

This rearrangement joins TRBV29-1 to TRBJ2-7, with D maybe TRBD2 (5 bases). The CDR3 runs to 14 residues. The V end lost 4 bases, the J end lost 2 bases, and 15 bases lay between the germline ends. Germline values: CDR1 SQVTM, CDR2 ANQGSEA. CDR3 residues: CSVGSTPGTYEQYF. CDR3 bases: TGCAGCGTTGGTTCGACTCCCGGGACCTACGAGCAGTACTTC.

The gene calls are TRBV14 and TRBJ2-3; D unclear. V was shortened by 1 base and J by 8 bases, with 10 bases between the two germline ends. CDR1 is SGHDN, CDR2 FVKESK, per germline. The CDR3 contains 13 residues. CDR3 nucleotide sequence: TGTGCCAGCAGCCAAGCGGTAGTCGGTACGCAGTATTTT. Translation: CASSQAVVGTQYF.

CDR3 amino acids: CAIGQGNTEAFF. CDR3 in DNA: TGTGCCATCGGCCAGGGGAACACTGAAGCTTTCTTT. The chain couples TRBV10-3 to TRBJ1-1, with a tentative D call TRBD1 (5 bases). CDR1 ENHRY and CDR2 SYGVKD come from the germline V gene. The CDR3 runs 12 residues. V was shortened by 8 bases and J by 1 base, with 8 bases between the two germline ends.

This CDR3 reads CASSQDPTGVLMNTEAFF. In DNA, the CDR3 is TGTGCCAGCAGCCAAGATCCTACAGGTGTCCTTATGAACACTGAAGCTTTCTTT. The chain recombines TRBV4-2 with TRBJ1-1; perhaps TRBD1 as D (5 bases). Trimming shortened V by 0 bases and J by 0 bases, and 17 bases separated the two germline ends. The CDR3 is 18 amino acids. Germline values: CDR1 LGHNA, CDR2 YNFKEQ.

V and J are TRBV4-2 and TRBJ2-3; 11 bases fit TRBD2. The CDR3 extends over 15 amino acids. Germline lookup yields CDR1 LGHNA and CDR2 YNFKEQ. V was pared by 5 bases and J by 6 bases, with 7 bases of the junction left unmatched. The CDR3 DNA reads as TGTGCCAGCAGCGTAGCGGGGGGGCCCGGGGATACGCAGTATTTT. Protein: CASSVAGGPGDTQYF.

The V and J genes are TRBV18 and TRBJ1-2; TRBD1 agrees at 7 bases. The CDR3 totals 17 residues. Trimming at V came to 3 bases and at J to 0 bases, leaving 10 bases not matched to a gene. Germline assignment: CDR1 KGHSH and CDR2 LQKENI. The CDR3: CASSPTGTASPNYGYTF. The CDR3 nucleotides read TGTGCCAGCTCACCTACCGGGACAGCGTCTCCTAACTATGGCTACACCTTC.

V gene TRBV6-6 combines with J gene TRBJ1-5, with TRBD1 identical over 7 bases. CDR3 length equals 16 residues. Germline V gene lookup returns CDR1 MNHNY and CDR2 SVGAGI (reference sequence). V lost 6 bases to trimming and J lost 2 bases; unmatched junction nucleotides: 10. The CDR3 coding sequence is TGTGCCAGCAGACCCAGACAGGGCGCGGGCAATCAGCCCCAGCATTTT. Translated, it gives CASRPRQGAGNQPQHF.

V and J are TRBV2 and TRBJ2-1; 13 nucleotides match TRBD2. CDR3 length: 16 amino acids. Losses at the gene ends were 8 bases for V and 5 bases for J; bases not matched to a gene: 9. Germline V gives CDR1 SNHLY, CDR2 FYNNEI. CDR3 sequence: CASPGGGLAGNNEQFF. The CDR3 DNA is TGTGCCAGCCCCGGGGGGGGACTAGCGGGGAACAATGAGCAGTTCTTC.

This chain links TRBV24-1 with TRBJ2-3; tentatively, D is TRBD2 (5 bases). Looked up from germline, CDR1 is KGHDR and CDR2 is SFDVKD. This CDR3 is 14 amino acids long. Trimming left V 3 bases short and J 6 bases short, with 12 bases between. CDR3 nucleotide sequence: TGTGCCACCAGTGATGATGGGAGAGGCGATACGCAGTATTTT. This codes for CATSDDGRGDTQYF.

The chain couples TRBV7-8 to TRBJ2-7; possible D gene TRBD2, 5 bases. Trimming left V 1 base short and J 2 bases short, with 9 bases between. Germline CDR1 reads SGHVS; CDR2 reads FQNEAQ. The CDR3 runs to 14 residues. The CDR3 loop reads CASSLGTGTYEQYF. The CDR3 DNA reads as TGTGCCAGCAGCTTAGGCACGGGAACCTACGAGCAGTACTTC.

The V gene is TRBV19, the J gene TRBJ2-7; TRBD1 is a possible D gene (5 bases). Germline V gene lookup returns CDR1 LNHDA and CDR2 SQIVND (reference sequence). Trimming took 5 bases from V and 6 from J, leaving 14 bases between them. The CDR3 covers 13 residues. CDR3 residues: CASSRQGSSEQYF. CDR3 nucleotides: TGTGCCAGTAGTCGGCAGGGTTCATCCGAGCAGTACTTC. Together with reference TRBV19 and TRBJ2-7, the CDR3 gives the full variable domain: DGGITQSPKYLFRKEGQNVTLSCEQNLNHDAMYWYRQDPGQGLRLIYYSQIVNDFQKGDIAEGYSVSREKKESFPLTVTSAQKNPTAFYLCASSRQGSSEQYFGPGTRLTVT.

This chain joins TRBV12-3 or TRBV12-4 and TRBJ2-1; perhaps TRBD2 as D (6 bases). V was pared by 6 bases and J by 13 bases, with 13 bases between. The CDR3 is 11 residues long. The CDR3 nucleotides read TGTGCCAGCAGCCCCGGGACTGCTCAGTTCTTC. Encoded protein: CASSPGTAQFF.

This clone has a single count. V usage is TRBV9 and J usage is TRBJ2-1, with D perhaps matching TRBD2 (6 bases). Per the germline V gene, CDR1 is SGDLS and CDR2 is YYNGEE. The CDR3 has 14 residues. Trimming cost V 1 base and J 7 bases, with 12 bases left between them. CDR3 DNA: TGTGCCAGCAGCGTACGTGGCGCGGGGAATGAGCAGTTCTTC. Translated, it gives CASSVRGAGNEQFF.

DNA for the CDR3: TGTGCCAGCAGCTTGGACAACTATGGCTACACCTTC. This encodes CASSLDNYGYTF. The rearrangement joins TRBV5-4 to TRBJ1-2, with unresolved D. The CDR3 covers 12 residues. Trimming took off 0 bases at V and 2 bases at J, with 2 bases between the two ends. Germline V CDR1 and CDR2: SGHNT, YYREEE (reference sequence).